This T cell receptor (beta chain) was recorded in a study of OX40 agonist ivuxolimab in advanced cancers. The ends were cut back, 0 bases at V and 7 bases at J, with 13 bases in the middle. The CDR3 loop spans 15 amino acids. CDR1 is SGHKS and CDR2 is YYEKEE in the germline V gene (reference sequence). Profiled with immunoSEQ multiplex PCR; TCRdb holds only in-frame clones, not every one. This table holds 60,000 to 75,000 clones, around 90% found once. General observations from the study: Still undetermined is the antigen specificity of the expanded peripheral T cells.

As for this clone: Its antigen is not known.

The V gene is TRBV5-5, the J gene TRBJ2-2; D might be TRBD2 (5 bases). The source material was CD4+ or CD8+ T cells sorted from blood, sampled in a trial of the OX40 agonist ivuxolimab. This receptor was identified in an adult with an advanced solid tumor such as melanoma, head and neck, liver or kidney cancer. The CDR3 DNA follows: TGTGCCAGCAGCTTGGCTGTCAGTCGGGGCGGGGAGCTGTTTTTT. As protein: CASSLAVSRGGELFF.